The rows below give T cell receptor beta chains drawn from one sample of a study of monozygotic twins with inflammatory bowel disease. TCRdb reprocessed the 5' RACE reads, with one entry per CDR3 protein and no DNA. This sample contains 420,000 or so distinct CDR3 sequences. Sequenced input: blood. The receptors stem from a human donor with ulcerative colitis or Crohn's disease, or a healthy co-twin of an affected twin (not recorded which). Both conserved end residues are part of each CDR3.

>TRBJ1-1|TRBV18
CASSPVEVRDTARNTEAFF
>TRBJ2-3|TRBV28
CASSSPSRADTQYF
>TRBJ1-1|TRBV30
CAWNREETEAFF
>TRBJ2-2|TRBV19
CASSHDRRGHGELFF
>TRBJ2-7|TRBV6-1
CASTPGQGFSYEQYF
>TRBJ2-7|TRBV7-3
CASSPQFSARADEQYF
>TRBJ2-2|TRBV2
CASTHRLTTNTGELFF
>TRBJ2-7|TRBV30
CAWSVGGFEQYF
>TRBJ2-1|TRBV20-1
CSARASGGRYNEQFF
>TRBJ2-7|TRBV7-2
CASSPRTSGRFWEQYF
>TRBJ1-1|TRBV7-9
CASRPTGAGTEAFF
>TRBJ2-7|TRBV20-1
CSVQRPTSGEQYF
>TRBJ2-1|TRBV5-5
CASSDQGTLESNEQFF
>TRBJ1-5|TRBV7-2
CASSLTGTGNQPQHF
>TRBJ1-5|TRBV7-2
CASSLMPYSNQPQHF
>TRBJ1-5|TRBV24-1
CATSDGPRPQHF
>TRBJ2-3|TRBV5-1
CASSFPTSGDTQYF
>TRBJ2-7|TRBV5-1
CASSLGTGGSYEQYF
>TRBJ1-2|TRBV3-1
CASSQERGSYGYTF
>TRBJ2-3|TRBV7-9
CASSPLAVRSTDTQYF
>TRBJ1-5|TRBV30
CAWSWTGGSQPQHF
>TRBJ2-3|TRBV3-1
CASDLAGDTDTQYF
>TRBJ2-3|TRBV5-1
CASSFAGVAGSTDTQYF
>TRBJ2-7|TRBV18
CASSRSAVGTGVSPRQIAYEQYF
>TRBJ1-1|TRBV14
CASSQDLAGVTEAFF
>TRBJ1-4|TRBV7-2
CASSPGQGSSEKLFF
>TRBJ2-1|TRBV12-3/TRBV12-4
CASSLVGGGKYNEQFF
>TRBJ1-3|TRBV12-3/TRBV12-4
CASSLRGLSGNTIYF
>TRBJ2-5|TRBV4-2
CASSQVVRTSGGVPQETQYF
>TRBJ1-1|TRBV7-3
CASSRIGDTEAFF
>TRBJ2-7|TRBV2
CASSDGGGRLSYEQYF
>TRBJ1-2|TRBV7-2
CASSLAGQGWNYGYTF
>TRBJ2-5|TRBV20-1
CSFTGGMEETQYF
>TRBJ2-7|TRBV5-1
CASRRELTRYEQYF
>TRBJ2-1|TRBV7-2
CASSLGLRGENEQFF
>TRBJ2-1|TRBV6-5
CASSYGPTGEEQFF
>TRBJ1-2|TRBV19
CASSDRGSLLAYGYTF
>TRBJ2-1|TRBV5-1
CASSLRLAGGMGSYNEQFF
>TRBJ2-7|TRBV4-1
CASSRFMTGVSYEQYF
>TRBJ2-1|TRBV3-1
CASSQVGWDYNEQFF